The 18 T cell receptor beta chains presented below share a single source sample, sequenced in a study of beta chain features in type 1 diabetes. Study-level points and caveats: Moderately but significantly shorter TCRB CDR3s were found in Type 1 diabetes patients in all four CD4+ subsets.

TCRB transcripts that were expressed got sequenced, as all of the isolated RNA had been reverse transcribed. Assay used: immunoSEQ multiplex PCR; TCRdb lists only in-frame clones, some missing. This table has 50,000 or so clones, roughly 40% appearing once. These receptors have no identified antigens. Specimen: Tregs from blood. These receptors originate from a man aged 30 to 45 with type 1 diabetes.

In its sample, this clone was seen once. V is TRBV15 and J is TRBJ1-2, with 7 bases matching TRBD1. The CDR3 contains 17 residues. V lost 2 bases and J lost 4; bases outside the gene matches: 13. Germline assignment: CDR1 LNHNV and CDR2 YYDKDF (reference sequence). CDR3 sequence: CATSRSRQGLVSYGYTF. CDR3 nucleotides: TGTGCCACCAGCAGATCGAGACAGGGACTGGTGTCCTATGGCTACACCTTC.

This clone was detected only once. One end of the junction is discordant with germline, which a read error may explain. The chain joins TRBV19 to TRBJ2-1, with a tentative D call TRBD2 (6 bases). CDR1 is LNHDA, CDR2 SQIVND, per germline (reference sequence). The CDR3 is made up of 13 amino acids. CDR3 nucleotides: TGTGCCAGTAGTCTAGGACTATACAATGAGCGGTTCTTC. As protein: CASSLGLYNERFF.

J is TRBJ2-3 and V is TRBV5-4; TRBD1 is a possible D gene (5 bases). The V gene's germline CDR1 is SGHNT and CDR2 YYREEE (reference sequence). The V end was cut by 2 bases, the J end by 0 bases, with 7 bases between. The CDR3 extends over 14 amino acids. This chain's CDR3 is CASSFGQSTDTQYF. The CDR3 DNA follows: TGTGCCAGCAGCTTCGGACAAAGCACAGATACGCAGTATTTT.

The rearrangement uses TRBV19 and TRBJ2-7, with a tentative D call TRBD1 (5 bases). This CDR3 is built from 13 residues. Germline-derived CDR1 and CDR2 are LNHDA and SQIVND (reference sequence). V was shortened by 3 bases and J by 3 bases, with 9 bases between the two germline ends. The CDR3 spells CASSMGQGYEQYF. CDR3 coding DNA: TGTGCCAGTAGTATGGGGCAGGGCTACGAGCAGTACTTC.

V is TRBV2 and J is TRBJ2-7; the D gene is possibly TRBD2 (7 bases). Germline CDR1 is SNHLY and CDR2 is FYNNEI. V gave up 7 bases and J gave up 5 bases, with 21 bases separating them. This CDR3 comprises 15 residues. CDR3 sequence reads: CASTLVGGLGDEQYF. The DNA of the CDR3 is TGTGCCAGCACCCTGGTGGGGGGGCTCGGGGACGAGCAGTACTTC.

V is TRBV5-5 and J is TRBJ1-4, with a possible D match to TRBD1 (6 bases). The CDR3 has 16 amino acids. The germline V gene encodes CDR1 SGHKS and CDR2 YYEKEE (reference sequence). V was pared by 4 bases and J by 8 bases, with 21 bases between. As DNA, the CDR3 is TGTGCCAGCAGCCCCCGATTTGGGGGCGCAGCCGAAAAACTGTTTTTT. Residues: CASSPRFGGAAEKLFF.

This clone has just one count. The genes are TRBV13 and TRBJ1-6; D is ambiguous. The CDR3 length is 14 residues. The germline CDR1 and CDR2 sequences are PRHDT and FYEKMQ (reference sequence). V lost 3 bases and J 7 bases, leaving 10 bases between the germline ends. The CDR3 here is CASSFGVYNSPLHF. CDR3 sequence (DNA): TGTGCCAGCAGCTTCGGGGTTTACAATTCACCCCTCCACTTT.

This clone is a singleton in its sample. The chain carries TRBV9 and TRBJ2-1; TRBD2 aligns across 10 bases. V lost 0 bases to trimming and J lost 5 bases; unmatched junction nucleotides: 5. CDR3 length: 16 amino acids. Germline V lookup: CDR1 SGDLS, CDR2 YYNGEE. The CDR3 DNA follows: TGTGCCAGCAGCGTAGGAAGCGGGAGGGCCGACAATGAGCAGTTCTTC. Its translation is CASSVGSGRADNEQFF.

Relative to its sample, this clone is medium-sized (0.01 to 0.1%). The rearrangement joins TRBV4-2 to TRBJ1-1; D gene uncertain. This CDR3 comprises 14 residues. CDR1 is LGHNA and CDR2 is YNFKEQ in the germline V gene. The germline V and J ends were trimmed by 0 bases and 11 bases, with 16 bases remaining between them. The CDR3 region has the DNA TGTGCCAGCAGCCAAGATTTACGGACTCCATGGGCTTTCTTT. As protein: CASSQDLRTPWAFF.

This clone is categorized as medium-sized. V is TRBV18 and J is TRBJ2-2; 8 bases line up with TRBD2. The V and J ends lost 2 bases and 4 bases, in that order; junction bases with no gene match: 3. Germline V lookup: CDR1 KGHSH, CDR2 LQKENI. This CDR3 comprises 15 residues. Here the CDR3 reads CASSPERESTGELFF. The CDR3 DNA sequence: TGTGCCAGCTCACCAGAGCGGGAGAGCACCGGGGAGCTGTTTTTT. Based on the CDR3 plus reference TRBV18 and TRBJ2-2, the full variable domain is NAGVMQNPRHLVRRRGQEARLRCSPMKGHSHVYWYRQLPEEGLKFMVYLQKENIIDESGMPKERFSAEFPKEGPSILRIQQVVRGDSAAYFCASSPERESTGELFFGEGSRLTVL.

This rearrangement joins TRBV9 to TRBJ1-5; 8 nucleotides agree with TRBD1. The V and J ends lost 1 base and 1 base, in that order; junction bases with no gene match: 7. The CDR3 runs 17 residues. Germline CDR1 is SGDLS and CDR2 is YYNGEE. The CDR3 spells CASSVQDRGKSNQPQHF. The DNA of the CDR3 is TGTGCCAGCAGCGTACAAGACAGGGGAAAGAGCAATCAGCCCCAGCATTTT. Complete variable domain (other parts from reference TRBV9 and TRBJ1-5): DSGVTQTPKHLITATGQRVTLRCSPRSGDLSVYWYQQSLDQGLQFLIQYYNGEERAKGNILERFSAQQFPDLHSELNLSSLELGDSALYFCASSVQDRGKSNQPQHFGDGTRLSIL.

This clone came up a few times. The chain links TRBV6-6 to TRBJ2-7, with D possibly being TRBD2 (8 bases). Germline V gene data show CDR1 as MNHNY and CDR2 as SVGAGI (reference sequence). This CDR3 spans 14 amino acids. V lost 7 bases to trimming and J lost 3 bases, with 16 bases between them. Here the CDR3 DNA reads TGTGCCAGCAACCCGGGAGGGGGCGTCTACGAGCAGTACTTC. Amino acid sequence: CASNPGGGVYEQYF.

The gene calls are TRBV28 and TRBJ2-7, with a tentative D call TRBD1 (5 bases). Germline V gene sequence: CDR1 MDHEN, CDR2 SYDVKM. Trimming took 7 bases from V and 3 from J, leaving 16 bases between them. The CDR3 contains 14 residues. The CDR3 DNA reads TGTGCCAGCATTTCGACCCAAGGGGACTACGAGCAGTACTTC. Encoded protein: CASISTQGDYEQYF.

The chain links TRBV18 to TRBJ2-3; D unclear. The CDR3 is 14 amino acids. V was pared by 3 bases and J by 3 bases, with 10 bases between. CDR1 and CDR2 from the germline V gene are KGHSH and LQKENI. DNA of the CDR3: TGTGCCAGCTCACCTCGAGCGTCGACAGATACGCAGTATTTT. It codes for CASSPRASTDTQYF.

The chain recombines TRBV30 with TRBJ2-3; 16 bases map to TRBD2. Losses at the gene ends were 8 bases for V and 6 bases for J; bases not matched to a gene: 5. Germline CDR1 reads GTSNPN; CDR2 reads SVGIG (reference sequence). CDR3 size: 14 residues. CDR3 region: CARTGLAGGDTQYF. CDR3 coding DNA: TGTGCCAGAACGGGACTAGCGGGAGGGGATACGCAGTATTTT.

The chain is built from TRBV7-2 and TRBJ2-5, with a weak D call TRBD2 (6 bases). The J call may be in error: the DNA end matches TRBJ2-7 better. Germline lookup yields CDR1 SGHTA and CDR2 FQGNSA. This CDR3 is built from 14 residues. The CDR3 region has the DNA TGTGCCAGCAGCTTAGCGGGAGGTGCTGGCGAGCAGTACTTC. Residues: CASSLAGGAGEQYF.

This clone was seen more than once but under ten times. J is TRBJ2-5 and V is TRBV7-9, with D tentatively TRBD1 (5 bases). V gave up 3 bases and J gave up 5 bases, with 10 bases separating them. This CDR3 contains 13 residues. The germline CDR1 and CDR2 sequences are SEHNR and FQNEAQ (reference sequence). The CDR3 spells CASSFVGAETQYF. CDR3 nucleotide sequence: TGTGCCAGCAGCTTTGTTGGGGCCGAGACCCAGTACTTC.

This clone turned up a few times. The genes are TRBV19 and TRBJ2-7; D uncertain. The CDR3 runs to 12 residues. CDR1 is LNHDA, CDR2 SQIVND, per germline (reference sequence). The germline V and J ends were trimmed by 8 bases and 2 bases, with 10 bases remaining between them. CDR3 coding DNA: TGTGCCAGTGGCGGCAGCCCCTACGAGCAGTACTTC. It encodes CASGGSPYEQYF.